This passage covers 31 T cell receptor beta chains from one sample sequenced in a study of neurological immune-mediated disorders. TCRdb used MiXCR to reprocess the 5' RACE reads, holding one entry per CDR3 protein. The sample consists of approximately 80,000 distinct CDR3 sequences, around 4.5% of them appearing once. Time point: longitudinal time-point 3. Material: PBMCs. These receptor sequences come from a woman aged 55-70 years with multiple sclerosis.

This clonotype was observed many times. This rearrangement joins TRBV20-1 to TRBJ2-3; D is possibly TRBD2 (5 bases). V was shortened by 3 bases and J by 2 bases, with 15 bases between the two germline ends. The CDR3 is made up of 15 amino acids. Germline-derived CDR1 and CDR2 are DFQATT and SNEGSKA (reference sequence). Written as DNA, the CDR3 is TGCAGTGCTAGGATAGCACGGGGAATCACAGATACGCAGTATTTT. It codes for CSARIARGITDTQYF.

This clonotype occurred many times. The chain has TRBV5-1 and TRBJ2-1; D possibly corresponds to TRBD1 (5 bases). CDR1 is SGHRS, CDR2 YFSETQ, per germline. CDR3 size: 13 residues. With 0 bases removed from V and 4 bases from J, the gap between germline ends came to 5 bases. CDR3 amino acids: CASSLGQYNEQFF. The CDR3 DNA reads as TGCGCCAGCAGCTTGGGACAGTACAATGAGCAGTTCTTC. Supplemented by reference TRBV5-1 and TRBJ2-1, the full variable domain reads KAGVTQTPRYLIKTRGQQVTLSCSPISGHRSVSWYQQTPGQGLQFLFEYFSETQRNKGNFPGRFSGRQFSNSRSEMNVSTLELGDSALYLCASSLGQYNEQFFGPGTRLTVL.

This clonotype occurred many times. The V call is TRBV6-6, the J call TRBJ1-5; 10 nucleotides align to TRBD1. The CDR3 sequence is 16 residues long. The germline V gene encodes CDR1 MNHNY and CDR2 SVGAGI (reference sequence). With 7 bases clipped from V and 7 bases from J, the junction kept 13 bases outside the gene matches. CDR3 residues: CASIRGDRGRGQPQHF. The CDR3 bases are TGTGCCAGCATCCGGGGGGACAGGGGACGAGGGCAGCCCCAGCATTTT.

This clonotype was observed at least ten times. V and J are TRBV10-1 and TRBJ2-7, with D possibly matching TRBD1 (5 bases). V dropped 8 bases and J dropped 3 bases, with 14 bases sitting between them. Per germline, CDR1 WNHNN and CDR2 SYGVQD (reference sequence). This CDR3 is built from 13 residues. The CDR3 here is CASSSGNNYEQYF. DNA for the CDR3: TGCGCCAGCTCCTCAGGGAACAACTACGAGCAGTACTTC.

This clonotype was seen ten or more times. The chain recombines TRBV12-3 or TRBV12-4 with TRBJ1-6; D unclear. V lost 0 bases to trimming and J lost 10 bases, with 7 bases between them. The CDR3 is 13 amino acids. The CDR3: CASSLAPGSPLHF. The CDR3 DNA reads TGTGCCAGCAGTTTAGCGCCGGGATCACCCCTCCACTTT.

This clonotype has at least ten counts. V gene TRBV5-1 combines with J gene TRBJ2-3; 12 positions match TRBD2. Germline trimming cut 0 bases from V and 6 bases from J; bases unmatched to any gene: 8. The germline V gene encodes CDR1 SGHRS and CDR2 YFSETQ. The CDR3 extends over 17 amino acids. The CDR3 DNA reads TGCGCCAGCAGCTTGGATCCTAGCGGGGGGGTTTTGGATACGCAGTATTTT. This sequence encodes CASSLDPSGGVLDTQYF.

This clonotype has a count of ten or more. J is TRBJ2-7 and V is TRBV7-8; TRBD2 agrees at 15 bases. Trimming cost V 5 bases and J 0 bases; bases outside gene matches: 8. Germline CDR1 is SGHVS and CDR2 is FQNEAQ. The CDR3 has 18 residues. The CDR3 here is CASSPRTSGGGSSYEQYF. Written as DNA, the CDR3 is TGTGCCAGCAGCCCCCGGACTAGCGGGGGGGGGAGCTCCTACGAGCAGTACTTC. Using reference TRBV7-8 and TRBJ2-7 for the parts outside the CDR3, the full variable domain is GAGVSQSPRYKVAKRGQDVALRCDPISGHVSLFWYQQALGQGPEFLTYFQNEAQLDKSGLPSDRFFAERPEGSVSTLKIQRTQQEDSAVYLCASSPRTSGGGSSYEQYFGPGTRLTVT.

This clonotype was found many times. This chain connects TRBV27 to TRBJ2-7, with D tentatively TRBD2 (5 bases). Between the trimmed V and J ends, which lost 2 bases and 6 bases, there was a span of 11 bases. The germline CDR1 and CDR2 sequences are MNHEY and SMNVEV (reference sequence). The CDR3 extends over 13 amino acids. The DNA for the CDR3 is TGTGCCAGCAGTTTAGTAGCTGAGGGCGAGCAGTACTTC. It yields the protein CASSLVAEGEQYF.

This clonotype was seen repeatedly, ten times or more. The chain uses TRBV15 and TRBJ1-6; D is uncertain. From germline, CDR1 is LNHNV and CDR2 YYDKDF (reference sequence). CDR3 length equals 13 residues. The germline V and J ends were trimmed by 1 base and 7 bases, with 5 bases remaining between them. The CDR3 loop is CATSRGKNSPLHF. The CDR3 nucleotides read TGTGCCACCAGCAGAGGGAAAAATTCACCCCTCCACTTT.

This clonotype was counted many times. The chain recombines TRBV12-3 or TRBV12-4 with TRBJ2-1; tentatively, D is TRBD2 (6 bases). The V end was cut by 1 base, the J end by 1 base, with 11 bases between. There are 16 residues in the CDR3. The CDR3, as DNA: TGTGCCAGCAGTTTAGGGCCACGGGAGTCCTACAATGAGCAGTTCTTC. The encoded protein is CASSLGPRESYNEQFF.

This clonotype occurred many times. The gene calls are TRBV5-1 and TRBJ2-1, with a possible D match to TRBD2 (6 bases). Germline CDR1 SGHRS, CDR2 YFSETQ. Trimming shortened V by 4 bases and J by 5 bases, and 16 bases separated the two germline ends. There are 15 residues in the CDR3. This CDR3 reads CASSRDSPLHNEQFF. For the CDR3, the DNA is TGCGCCAGCAGCCGGGACTCCCCCCTACACAATGAGCAGTTCTTC.

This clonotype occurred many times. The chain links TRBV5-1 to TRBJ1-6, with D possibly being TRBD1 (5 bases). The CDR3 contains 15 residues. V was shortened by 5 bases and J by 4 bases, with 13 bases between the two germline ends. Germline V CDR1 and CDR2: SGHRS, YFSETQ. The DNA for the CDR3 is TGCGCCAGCAGGGGGCCCGGCGGATATAATTCACCCCTCCACTTT. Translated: CASRGPGGYNSPLHF. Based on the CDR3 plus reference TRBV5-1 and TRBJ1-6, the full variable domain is KAGVTQTPRYLIKTRGQQVTLSCSPISGHRSVSWYQQTPGQGLQFLFEYFSETQRNKGNFPGRFSGRQFSNSRSEMNVSTLELGDSALYLCASRGPGGYNSPLHFGNGTRLTVT.

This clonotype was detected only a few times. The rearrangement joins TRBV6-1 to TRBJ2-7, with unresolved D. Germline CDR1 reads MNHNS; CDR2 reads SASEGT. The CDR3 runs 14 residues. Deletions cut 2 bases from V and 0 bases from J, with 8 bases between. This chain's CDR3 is CASSESWLSYEQYF. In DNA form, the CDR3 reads TGTGCCAGCAGTGAATCGTGGCTCTCCTACGAGCAGTACTTC.

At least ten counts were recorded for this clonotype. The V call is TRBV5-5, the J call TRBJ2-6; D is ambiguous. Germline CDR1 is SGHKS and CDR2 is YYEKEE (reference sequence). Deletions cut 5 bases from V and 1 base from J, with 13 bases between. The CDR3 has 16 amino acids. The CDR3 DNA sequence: TGTGCCAGCAGTCAAATGAGTCTGTCTGGGGCCAACGTCCTGACTTTC. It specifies CASSQMSLSGANVLTF.

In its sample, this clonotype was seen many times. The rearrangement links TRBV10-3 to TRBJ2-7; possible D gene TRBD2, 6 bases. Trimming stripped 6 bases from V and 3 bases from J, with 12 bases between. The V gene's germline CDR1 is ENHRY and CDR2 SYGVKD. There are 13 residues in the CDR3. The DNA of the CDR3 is TGTGCCATCAGCGGGACTGATTACTACGAGCAGTACTTC. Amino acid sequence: CAISGTDYYEQYF.

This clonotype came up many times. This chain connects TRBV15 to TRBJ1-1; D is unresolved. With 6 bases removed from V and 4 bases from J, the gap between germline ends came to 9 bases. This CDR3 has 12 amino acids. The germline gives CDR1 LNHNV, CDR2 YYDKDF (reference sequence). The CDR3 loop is CATSNLATEAFF. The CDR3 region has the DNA TGTGCCACCAGTAACCTTGCCACTGAAGCTTTCTTT.

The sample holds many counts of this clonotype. The CDR3 sequence: CASSVGESQPQHF. The CDR3 nucleotides are TGTGCCAGCAGCGTGGGAGAGAGTCAGCCCCAGCATTTT. The genes are TRBV9 and TRBJ1-5; D unresolved. The CDR3 length is 13 residues. The germline gives CDR1 SGDLS, CDR2 YYNGEE. The V end lost 2 bases, the J end lost 6 bases, and 9 bases lay between the germline ends.

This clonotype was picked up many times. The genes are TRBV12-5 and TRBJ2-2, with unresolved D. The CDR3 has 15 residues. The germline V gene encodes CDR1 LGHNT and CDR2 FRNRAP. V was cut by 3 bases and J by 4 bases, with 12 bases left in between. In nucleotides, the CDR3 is TGTGCTAGTGGTTTTCATAGCTTGGGCACCGGGGAGCTGTTTTTT. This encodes CASGFHSLGTGELFF.

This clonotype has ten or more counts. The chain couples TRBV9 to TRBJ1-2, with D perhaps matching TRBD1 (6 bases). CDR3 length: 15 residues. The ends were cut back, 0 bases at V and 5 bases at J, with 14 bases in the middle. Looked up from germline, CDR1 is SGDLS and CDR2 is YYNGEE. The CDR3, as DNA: TGTGCCAGCAGCGTAGCTGAGGGGGAAAGATATGGCTACACCTTC. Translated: CASSVAEGERYGYTF.

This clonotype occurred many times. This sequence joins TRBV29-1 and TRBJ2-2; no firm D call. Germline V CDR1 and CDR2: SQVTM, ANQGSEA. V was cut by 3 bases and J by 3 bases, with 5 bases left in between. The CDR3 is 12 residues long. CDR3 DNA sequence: TGCAGCGTTGAGACGGACACCGGGGAGCTGTTTTTT. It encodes CSVETDTGELFF.

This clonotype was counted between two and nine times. CDR3: CAWKGQVTGELFF. The DNA of the CDR3 is TGTGCCTGGAAGGGACAGGTCACCGGGGAGCTGTTTTTT. The genes are TRBV30 and TRBJ2-2; 8 nucleotides match TRBD1. V lost 4 bases and J lost 4; bases outside the gene matches: 2. Per the germline V gene, CDR1 is GTSNPN and CDR2 is SVGIG (reference sequence). There are 13 residues in the CDR3.

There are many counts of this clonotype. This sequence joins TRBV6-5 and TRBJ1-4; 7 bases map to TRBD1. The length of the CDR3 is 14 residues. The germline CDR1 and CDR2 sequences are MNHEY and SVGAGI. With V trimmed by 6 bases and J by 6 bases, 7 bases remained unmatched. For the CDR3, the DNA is TGTGCCAGCAGGGGACAGACGCCCTATGAAAAACTGTTTTTT. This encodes CASRGQTPYEKLFF.

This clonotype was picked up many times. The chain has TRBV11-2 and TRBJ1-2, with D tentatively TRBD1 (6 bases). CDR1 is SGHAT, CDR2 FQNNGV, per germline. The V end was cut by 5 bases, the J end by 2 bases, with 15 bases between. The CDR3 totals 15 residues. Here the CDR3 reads CASSPGQTFNYGYTF. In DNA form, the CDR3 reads TGTGCCAGCAGCCCGGGACAAACCTTCAACTATGGCTACACCTTC.

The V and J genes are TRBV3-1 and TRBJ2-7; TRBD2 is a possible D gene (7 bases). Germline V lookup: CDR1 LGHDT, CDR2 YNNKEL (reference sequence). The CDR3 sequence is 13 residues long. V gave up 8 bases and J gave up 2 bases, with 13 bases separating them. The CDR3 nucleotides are TGTGCCAGCTGCCGGGGGGCTACCTACGAGCAGTACTTC. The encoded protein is CASCRGATYEQYF.

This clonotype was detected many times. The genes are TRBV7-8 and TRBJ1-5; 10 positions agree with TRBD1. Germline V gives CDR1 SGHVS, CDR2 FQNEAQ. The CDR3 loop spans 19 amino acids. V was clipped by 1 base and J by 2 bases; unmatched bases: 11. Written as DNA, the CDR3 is TGTGCCAGCAGCTTAGAATGGGACAGGGGACCACGAGGCAATCAGCCCCAGCATTTT. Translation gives CASSLEWDRGPRGNQPQHF. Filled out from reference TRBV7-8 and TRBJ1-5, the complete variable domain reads GAGVSQSPRYKVAKRGQDVALRCDPISGHVSLFWYQQALGQGPEFLTYFQNEAQLDKSGLPSDRFFAERPEGSVSTLKIQRTQQEDSAVYLCASSLEWDRGPRGNQPQHFGDGTRLSIL.

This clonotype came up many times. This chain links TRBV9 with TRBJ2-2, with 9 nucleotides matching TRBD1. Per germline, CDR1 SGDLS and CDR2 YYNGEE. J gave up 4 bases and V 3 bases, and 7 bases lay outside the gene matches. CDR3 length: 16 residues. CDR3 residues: CASSDRGTGSTGELFF. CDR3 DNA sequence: TGTGCCAGCAGCGACAGGGGGACAGGGAGCACCGGGGAGCTGTTTTTT. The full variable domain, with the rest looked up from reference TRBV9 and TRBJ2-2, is DSGVTQTPKHLITATGQRVTLRCSPRSGDLSVYWYQQSLDQGLQFLIQYYNGEERAKGNILERFSAQQFPDLHSELNLSSLELGDSALYFCASSDRGTGSTGELFFGEGSRLTVL.

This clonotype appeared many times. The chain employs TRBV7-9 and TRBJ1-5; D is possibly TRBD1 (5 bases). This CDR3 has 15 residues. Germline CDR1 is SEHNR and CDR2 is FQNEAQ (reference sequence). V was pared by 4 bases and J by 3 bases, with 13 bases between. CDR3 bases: TGTGCCAGCAGCTCTGGGGCTGGGAACAATCAGCCCCAGCATTTT. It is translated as CASSSGAGNNQPQHF.

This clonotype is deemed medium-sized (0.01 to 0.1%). CDR3 in amino acids: CASSGRADTGELFF. The CDR3 DNA follows: TGTGCCAGCAGTGGCAGGGCAGACACCGGGGAGCTGTTTTTT. The chain links TRBV25-1 to TRBJ2-2; tentative D call: TRBD1 (5 bases). The V end was cut by 4 bases, the J end by 3 bases, with 9 bases between. CDR1 and CDR2 from the germline V gene are MGHDK and SYGVNS. This CDR3 spans 14 amino acids.

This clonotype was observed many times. The CDR3 protein is CSVVGGARDTQYF. The CDR3 DNA follows: TGCAGCGTTGTTGGAGGGGCGAGGGATACGCAGTATTTT. The chain employs TRBV29-1 and TRBJ2-3, with D maybe TRBD2 (6 bases). The germline gives CDR1 SQVTM, CDR2 ANQGSEA. Deletions cut 4 bases from V and 6 bases from J, with 14 bases between. The CDR3 loop spans 13 amino acids.

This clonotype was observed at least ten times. In nucleotides, the CDR3 is TGTGCCAGCAGCTTTAACCAGGGCTATGGCTACACCTTC. Translating it yields CASSFNQGYGYTF. V and J are TRBV5-4 and TRBJ1-2, with D tentatively TRBD1 (5 bases). CDR3 length equals 13 residues. Looked up from germline, CDR1 is SGHNT and CDR2 is YYREEE (reference sequence). V was clipped by 2 bases and J by 4 bases, with 9 bases between them.

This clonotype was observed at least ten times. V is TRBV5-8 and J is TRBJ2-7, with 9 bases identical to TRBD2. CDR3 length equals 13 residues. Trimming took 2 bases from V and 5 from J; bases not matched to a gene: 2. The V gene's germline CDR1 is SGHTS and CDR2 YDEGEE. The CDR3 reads CASSFTSGHEQYF. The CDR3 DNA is TGTGCCAGCAGCTTCACTAGCGGGCACGAGCAGTACTTC.